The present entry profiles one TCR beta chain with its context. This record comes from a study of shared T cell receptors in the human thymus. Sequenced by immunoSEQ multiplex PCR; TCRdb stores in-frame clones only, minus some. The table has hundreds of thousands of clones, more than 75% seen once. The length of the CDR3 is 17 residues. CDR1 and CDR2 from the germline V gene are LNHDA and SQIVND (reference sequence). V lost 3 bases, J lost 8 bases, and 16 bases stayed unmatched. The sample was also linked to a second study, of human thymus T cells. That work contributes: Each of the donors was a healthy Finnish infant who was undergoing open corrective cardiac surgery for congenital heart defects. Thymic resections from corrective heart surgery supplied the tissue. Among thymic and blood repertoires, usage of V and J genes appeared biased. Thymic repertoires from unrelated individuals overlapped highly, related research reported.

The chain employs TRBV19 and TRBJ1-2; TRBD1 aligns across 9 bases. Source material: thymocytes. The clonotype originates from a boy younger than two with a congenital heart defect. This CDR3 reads CASSMRFGDRADSGYTF. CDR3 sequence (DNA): TGTGCCAGTAGTATGCGATTCGGGGACAGGGCAGATTCCGGCTACACCTTC.